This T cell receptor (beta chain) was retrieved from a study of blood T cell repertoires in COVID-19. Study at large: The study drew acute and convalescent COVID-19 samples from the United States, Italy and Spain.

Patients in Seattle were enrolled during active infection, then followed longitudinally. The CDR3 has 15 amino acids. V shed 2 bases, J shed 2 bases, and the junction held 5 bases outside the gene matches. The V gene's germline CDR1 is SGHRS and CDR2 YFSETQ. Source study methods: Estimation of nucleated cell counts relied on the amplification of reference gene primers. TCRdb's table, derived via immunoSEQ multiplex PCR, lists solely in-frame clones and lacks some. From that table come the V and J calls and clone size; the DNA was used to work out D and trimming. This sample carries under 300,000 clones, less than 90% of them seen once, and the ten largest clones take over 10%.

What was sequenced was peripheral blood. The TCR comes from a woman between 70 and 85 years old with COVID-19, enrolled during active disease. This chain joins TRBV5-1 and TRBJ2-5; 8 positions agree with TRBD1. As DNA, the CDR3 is TGCGCCAGCAGCTTAAACACAGGGGGGCAAGAGACCCAGTACTTC. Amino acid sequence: CASSLNTGGQETQYF.